Detailed here is one T cell receptor (beta chain). J gave up 2 bases and V 7 bases, and 13 bases lay outside the gene matches. The germline V gene encodes CDR1 LNHDA and CDR2 SQIVND (reference sequence). The CDR3 sequence is 16 residues long. Method: immunoSEQ multiplex PCR; TCRdb's copy keeps in-frame clones and lacks some. The sample includes about 20,000 clones, 70% to 90% seen only once; the top ten take roughly 3.8%. The source of the sample is a study of blood T cell repertoires in COVID-19. About the study: There were acute and convalescent COVID-19 samples, and they came from the United States, Italy and Spain.

The chain recombines TRBV19 with TRBJ1-1, with TRBD1 matching over 7 bases. The sequence came from a man aged 50 to 59 with active COVID-19. The specimen was peripheral blood. The CDR3 DNA reads TGTGCCAGTACCTCCTATCTACGACAGGGCAACACTGAAGCTTTCTTT. Residues: CASTSYLRQGNTEAFF.